This passage covers 22 T cell receptor beta chains from one sample sequenced in a study of T cells in Graves' hyperthyroidism and ophthalmopathy. TCR beta CDR3 regions were amplified from RNA transcripts. Using the HTBI primer set, a first-round RT-PCR was run on the TCR CDR3. MiXCR, run by TCRdb on the multiplex PCR reads, gives a single entry per CDR3 protein. The table records over 450,000 distinct CDR3 sequences, 17% of them present only once. The sequencing input was blood. The receptors were gathered from a woman aged 18-29 years with Graves' ophthalmopathy.

The J gene is TRBJ2-5, the V gene TRBV10-3; possibly TRBD2 for D (5 bases). The CDR3 consists of 13 residues. The V end lost 7 bases, the J end lost 2 bases, and 11 bases lay between the germline ends. Germline CDR1 and CDR2: ENHRY and SYGVKD. CDR3: CAITRAAQETQYF. In nucleotides, the CDR3 is TGTGCCATCACGAGGGCAGCTCAAGAGACCCAGTACTTC.

This clonotype was seen at least ten times. The chain carries TRBV5-1 and TRBJ2-7; perhaps D is TRBD1 or TRBD2 (5 bases each). CDR3 length equals 13 residues. The ends were cut back, 4 bases at V and 10 bases at J, with 18 bases in the middle. CDR1 is SGHRS, CDR2 YFSETQ, per germline. Here the CDR3 DNA reads TGCGCCAGCAGCAGTATCGGGACCAGCGAACAGTACTTC. This codes for CASSSIGTSEQYF.

The V gene is TRBV13, the J gene TRBJ1-1; perhaps TRBD1 as D (5 bases). This CDR3 contains 14 residues. V was cut by 6 bases and J by 6 bases, with 17 bases left in between. The germline V gene has CDR1 PRHDT and CDR2 FYEKMQ (reference sequence). CDR3 sequence: CASSYLEVGAEAFF. In nucleotides, the CDR3 is TGTGCCAGCAGTTACTTGGAAGTAGGGGCTGAAGCTTTCTTT.

The rearrangement links TRBV12-3 or TRBV12-4 to TRBJ1-2; weak D call: TRBD1 (5 bases). The CDR3 is made up of 13 amino acids. Trimming cost V 4 bases and J 6 bases, with 12 bases left between them. CDR3 coding DNA: TGTGCCAGCAGTTATCCCAAGGGGAATGGCTACACCTTC. It translates to CASSYPKGNGYTF.

The chain is built from TRBV2 and TRBJ2-7, with D tentatively TRBD2 (5 bases). Germline V gives CDR1 SNHLY, CDR2 FYNNEI. Trimming cost V 7 bases and J 3 bases, with 16 bases left between them. The CDR3 runs 14 residues. The CDR3 region is CASIRGLGFYEQYF. CDR3 bases: TGTGCCAGCATTCGCGGACTGGGATTCTACGAGCAGTACTTC.

The table lists this clonotype with a few counts. As DNA, the CDR3 is TGTGCCAGCAGTCCCTCAAGACAGGGAGGCAATCAGCCCCAGCATTTT. Translating it yields CASSPSRQGGNQPQHF. This chain uses TRBV6-1 with TRBJ1-5; 7 bases are shared with TRBD1. CDR1 is MNHNS, CDR2 SASEGT, per germline. The CDR3 spans 16 residues. V shed 5 bases and J 2 bases; nucleotides not matched to a gene: 9.

This clonotype appeared a few times. V gene TRBV15 combines with J gene TRBJ2-1, with TRBD2 matching over 7 bases. CDR1 is LNHNV and CDR2 is YYDKDF in the germline V gene (reference sequence). There are 16 residues in the CDR3. The ends lost 3 bases at V and 4 bases at J; junction bases unmatched: 9. The CDR3 sequence: CATSSPREVVYNEQFF. CDR3 DNA sequence: TGTGCCACCAGCAGTCCCCGGGAGGTCGTATACAATGAGCAGTTCTTC. The variable domain in full, with the rest retrieved from reference TRBV15 and TRBJ2-1, is DAMVIQNPRYQVTQFGKPVTLSCSQTLNHNVMYWYQQKSSQAPKLLFHYYDKDFNNEADTPDNFQSRRPNTSFCFLDIRSPGLGDTAMYLCATSSPREVVYNEQFFGPGTRLTVL.

The chain recombines TRBV20-1 with TRBJ2-2, with D perhaps TRBD1 (6 bases). The V gene lost 4 bases and the J gene lost 2 bases, with 11 bases spanning the gap. This CDR3 has 14 amino acids. CDR1 DFQATT and CDR2 SNEGSKA come from the germline V gene (reference sequence). CDR3 sequence reads: CSATRDTNTGELFF. DNA for the CDR3: TGCAGTGCTACCCGGGACACAAACACCGGGGAGCTGTTTTTT.

This clonotype was found a few times. In DNA, the CDR3 is TGCAGCGTTGAGGGACTAGGGGATGAGCAGTTCTTC. This sequence encodes CSVEGLGDEQFF. V is TRBV29-1 and J is TRBJ2-1; 8 positions agree with TRBD2. From germline, CDR1 is SQVTM and CDR2 ANQGSEA. J gave up 8 bases and V 3 bases, and 3 bases lay outside the gene matches. CDR3 length equals 12 residues.

The V call is TRBV27, the J call TRBJ2-1, with D perhaps assigned TRBD1 or TRBD2 (5 bases each). V was pared by 8 bases and J by 2 bases, with 16 bases between. There are 15 residues in the CDR3. Germline V CDR1 and CDR2: MNHEY, SMNVEV (reference sequence). This CDR3 is CASGYVGTPYNEQFF. CDR3 DNA sequence: TGTGCCAGCGGGTATGTGGGGACCCCCTACAATGAGCAGTTCTTC.

Comment on this clonotype: This may come from a read error, since a much larger clone is one base off. The V call is TRBV6-1, the J call TRBJ2-2, with TRBD1 as a possible D gene (5 bases). The V gene lost 4 bases and the J gene lost 1 base, with 16 bases spanning the gap. This CDR3 has 17 residues. CDR1 is MNHNS, CDR2 SASEGT, per germline. CDR3 sequence: CASSAVVGAKNTGELFF. CDR3 DNA: TGTGCCAGCAGTGCGGTTGTTGGGGCGAAGAACACCGGGGAGCTGTTTTTT.

In its sample, this clonotype was seen many times. The chain is built from TRBV11-2 and TRBJ1-1; D is uncertain. In germline, CDR1 is SGHAT, CDR2 FQNNGV. V was shortened by 3 bases and J by 0 bases, with 20 bases between the two germline ends. The CDR3 totals 18 residues. CDR3 coding DNA: TGTGCCAGCAGCTTCCCAAGAGAAGAAAGCACTTTGAACACTGAAGCTTTCTTT. The encoded protein is CASSFPREESTLNTEAFF.

This clonotype was observed a few times. This rearrangement joins TRBV6-1 to TRBJ1-2; D possibly corresponds to TRBD1 (6 bases). CDR1 is MNHNS, CDR2 SASEGT, per germline. V was trimmed by 6 bases and J by 5 bases, leaving 19 bases between them. This CDR3 has 15 residues. This chain's CDR3 is CASSLDPGTSYGYTF. The CDR3 DNA follows: TGTGCCAGCAGCCTTGATCCCGGGACAAGTTATGGCTACACCTTC.

Of note for this clonotype: Mismatch with germline at one junction end may stem from a read error. This rearrangement joins TRBV7-9 to TRBJ2-1; 8 nucleotides line up with TRBD2. Per the germline V gene, CDR1 is SEHNR and CDR2 is FQNEAQ (reference sequence). This CDR3 is built from 16 residues. The CDR3 reads CASSQDMSSGYNEQFF. DNA for the CDR3: TGCGCCAGCAGCCAAGATATGTCTAGCGGGTACAATGAGCAGTTCTTC.

This clonotype was picked up a small number of times. The J gene is TRBJ1-2, the V gene TRBV9; 7 nucleotides agree with TRBD1. Germline V gene data show CDR1 as SGDLS and CDR2 as YYNGEE. With 2 bases clipped from V and 7 bases from J, the junction kept 5 bases outside the gene matches. This CDR3 is built from 13 residues. This CDR3 reads CASSVTGDGGYTF. CDR3 bases: TGTGCCAGCAGCGTCACAGGGGATGGTGGCTACACCTTC.

The chain uses TRBV4-1 and TRBJ1-1, with D perhaps matching TRBD1 (6 bases). The germline CDR1 and CDR2 sequences are MGHRA and YSYEKL. The length of the CDR3 is 15 residues. Trimming cost V 2 bases and J 2 bases, with 12 bases left between them. The CDR3 DNA follows: TGCGCCAGCAGCCAAAACACAGGGACTAACACTGAAGCTTTCTTT. It codes for CASSQNTGTNTEAFF.

This clonotype was seen at least ten times. The chain recombines TRBV11-2 with TRBJ1-2; the D gene is possibly TRBD1 (5 bases). The germline gives CDR1 SGHAT, CDR2 FQNNGV. The ends were cut back, 5 bases at V and 6 bases at J, with 31 bases in the middle. This CDR3 has 19 amino acids. The CDR3 bases are TGTGCCAGCAGCCAAATATCCGCCCGCCGGGCAGGGAAAAGAGATGGCTACACCTTC. Translating it yields CASSQISARRAGKRDGYTF.

The table lists this clonotype with a few counts. This chain's CDR3 is CASSLADIRSYNEQFF. The CDR3 DNA follows: TGTGCCAGCAGCTTAGCGGACATTCGCTCCTACAATGAGCAGTTCTTC. The chain joins TRBV7-2 to TRBJ2-1; D might be TRBD1 (5 bases). Germline assignment: CDR1 SGHTA and CDR2 FQGNSA. This CDR3 spans 16 amino acids. Trimming pared 0 bases from V and 0 bases from J, leaving 9 bases between.

As for this clonotype: It may be a read error: a sequence one base away is much more abundant. CDR3 protein: CSARVAGASTDTQYF. The DNA of the CDR3 is TGCAGTGCTAGGGTGGCGGGGGCTAGCACAGATACGCAGTATTTT. The chain employs TRBV20-1 and TRBJ2-3, with a possible D match to TRBD2 (7 bases). Per germline, CDR1 DFQATT and CDR2 SNEGSKA (reference sequence). This CDR3 comprises 15 residues. Trimming removed 3 bases at V and 0 bases at J, with 13 bases between.

This clonotype was observed at least ten times. The rearrangement joins TRBV6-1 to TRBJ2-5, with 10 bases fitting TRBD1. The CDR3 covers 15 residues. The germline CDR1 and CDR2 sequences are MNHNS and SASEGT. V lost 2 bases to trimming and J lost 5 bases; unmatched junction nucleotides: 5. The CDR3 loop reads CASSETDRGRETQYF. The CDR3 region has the DNA TGTGCCAGCAGTGAAACCGACAGGGGGCGGGAGACCCAGTACTTC.

This rearrangement joins TRBV6-1 to TRBJ1-2, with TRBD1 matching 7 bases. CDR1 is MNHNS, CDR2 SASEGT, per germline. V lost 5 bases, J lost 5 bases, and 8 bases stayed unmatched. This CDR3 has 14 amino acids. The CDR3 DNA reads TGTGCCAGCAGTCACTACAGGGGCCTTTATGGCTACACCTTC. It translates to CASSHYRGLYGYTF.

The chain uses TRBV5-1 and TRBJ1-1; 10 bases are a match to TRBD1. Germline assignment: CDR1 SGHRS and CDR2 YFSETQ. The CDR3 runs to 17 residues. V trimming: 0 bases; J trimming: 3 bases; junction bases outside the gene matches: 8. The CDR3 bases are TGCGCCAGCAGCTTGGGCGACAGGGGGCGAGGGGACACTGAAGCTTTCTTT. It encodes CASSLGDRGRGDTEAFF.